Below are 27 T cell receptor beta chains sequenced from a single sample in a study of T-cell memory formation after mild COVID-19. TCRdb analysed the 5' RACE reads with MiXCR anew, one entry per CDR3 protein. The sample contains 85,000 to 130,000 distinct CDR3 sequences, 9.5% to 15% of which appear only once. The sample comprised PBMCs or a T cell subset sorted from them (not recorded which). These receptors came from an adult woman who had mild COVID-19 (a few samples of this study predate the infection). Cell type and time point are not known.

This clonotype was observed at least ten times. The gene calls are TRBV11-2 and TRBJ2-7; either TRBD1 or TRBD2 may fit D (5 bases each). Trimming pared 3 bases from V and 4 bases from J, leaving 16 bases between. The CDR3 is made up of 15 amino acids. CDR1 SGHAT and CDR2 FQNNGV come from the germline V gene. The CDR3 reads CASSFAPGPQYEQYF. CDR3 in DNA: TGTGCCAGCAGCTTCGCCCCGGGGCCACAATACGAGCAGTACTTC.

In its sample, this clonotype was seen a few times. V usage is TRBV30 and J usage is TRBJ1-1; D not certain. CDR1 is GTSNPN, CDR2 SVGIG, per germline (reference sequence). Trimming left V 0 bases short and J 1 base short, with 6 bases between. The CDR3 runs to 13 residues. The CDR3: CAWSVLENTEAFF. CDR3 coding DNA: TGTGCCTGGAGTGTACTAGAGAACACTGAAGCTTTCTTT.

This rearrangement joins TRBV2 to TRBJ2-1; D is perhaps TRBD1 (5 bases). Trimming removed 7 bases at V and 4 bases at J, with 20 bases between. CDR1 is SNHLY and CDR2 is FYNNEI in the germline V gene. The CDR3 contains 16 residues. CDR3 in amino acids: CASTVGRLWEYNEQFF. The CDR3 coding sequence is TGTGCCAGCACCGTGGGGCGCCTATGGGAATACAATGAGCAGTTCTTC.

This clonotype was picked up a small number of times. The chain is built from TRBV7-9 and TRBJ2-1; 8 nucleotides agree with TRBD2. Germline-derived CDR1 and CDR2 are SEHNR and FQNEAQ (reference sequence). J gave up 7 bases and V 5 bases, and 7 bases lay outside the gene matches. The CDR3 loop spans 14 amino acids. The CDR3, as DNA: TGTGCCAGCAGCCCCAGCGGGGGCCGGAATGAGCAGTTCTTC. It translates to CASSPSGGRNEQFF.

V gene TRBV29-1 combines with J gene TRBJ1-1, with D unclear. Germline V lookup: CDR1 SQVTM, CDR2 ANQGSEA. The V and J ends lost 0 bases and 1 base respectively, with 12 bases between them. The CDR3 covers 15 residues. The CDR3, as DNA: TGCAGCGTTGAAGACCAGACATCATGGAACACTGAAGCTTTCTTT. This translates into CSVEDQTSWNTEAFF.

As for this clonotype: Germline and junction disagree at one end, which may indicate a read error. CDR3 protein: CDSSYPQGSNYGYTF. The CDR3 DNA sequence: TGTGACAGCAGCTATCCACAGGGCTCTAACTATGGCTACACCTTC. This chain links TRBV7-9 with TRBJ1-2; D possibly corresponds to TRBD1 (6 bases). There are 15 residues in the CDR3. CDR1 and CDR2 (germline): SEHNR, FQNEAQ (reference sequence).

The rearrangement links TRBV24-1 to TRBJ2-1, with 9 bases matching TRBD2. J was trimmed by 0 bases and V by 4 bases; bases with no gene match: 6. This CDR3 comprises 17 residues. Looked up from germline, CDR1 is KGHDR and CDR2 is SFDVKD. The CDR3 nucleotides read TGTGCCACCAGTGACGGACTAGCGATAAGCTCCTACAATGAGCAGTTCTTC. This gives the protein CATSDGLAISSYNEQFF.

This clonotype was seen a handful of times. V is TRBV11-2 and J is TRBJ2-1, with 7 bases aligning to TRBD2. Germline V gives CDR1 SGHAT, CDR2 FQNNGV. This CDR3 is built from 12 residues. V trimming: 1 base; J trimming: 13 bases; junction bases outside the gene matches: 4. The CDR3 DNA follows: TGTGCCAGCAGCTTAGGCGGACTAGATCAGTTCTTC. Residues: CASSLGGLDQFF.

The chain couples TRBV7-2 to TRBJ2-7; D remains ambiguous. The germline V gene has CDR1 SGHTA and CDR2 FQGNSA. This CDR3 has 13 residues. The ends were cut back, 1 base at V and 4 bases at J, with 8 bases in the middle. CDR3 amino acids: CASSLESRYEQYF. The CDR3 DNA follows: TGTGCCAGCAGCTTAGAATCCCGTTACGAGCAGTACTTC.

The gene calls are TRBV7-9 and TRBJ2-1, with D unresolved. V was pared by 1 base and J by 6 bases, with 4 bases between. Germline V gene data show CDR1 as SEHNR and CDR2 as FQNEAQ (reference sequence). This CDR3 has 12 amino acids. The CDR3 loop reads CASSLGVNEQFF. CDR3 nucleotides: TGTGCCAGCAGCTTAGGGGTCAATGAGCAGTTCTTC.

The V and J genes are TRBV9 and TRBJ1-2, with no clear D. Trimming stripped 0 bases from V and 0 bases from J, with 9 bases between. The CDR3 covers 15 residues. Looked up from germline, CDR1 is SGDLS and CDR2 is YYNGEE. The CDR3 bases are TGTGCCAGCAGCGTAGGGGTCGGCTCTAACTATGGCTACACCTTC. Amino acids: CASSVGVGSNYGYTF.

This chain uses TRBV27 with TRBJ2-1; tentative D call: TRBD2 (6 bases). V shed 10 bases and J shed 7 bases, with 8 bases lying between them. Looked up from germline, CDR1 is MNHEY and CDR2 is SMNVEV (reference sequence). CDR3 size: 10 residues. CDR3 in DNA: TGTGCCACTGGGAGGAATGAGCAGTTCTTC. It specifies CATGRNEQFF.

V gene TRBV9 combines with J gene TRBJ1-2, with 9 bases aligning to TRBD1. Germline CDR1 and CDR2: SGDLS and YYNGEE. This CDR3 has 17 amino acids. Trimming at V came to 0 bases and at J to 1 base, leaving 7 bases not matched to a gene. CDR3 DNA: TGTGCCAGCAGCGTAGGGGGACAGGGAACAGTTAACTATGGCTACACCTTC. This codes for CASSVGGQGTVNYGYTF. The variable domain in full, completed from reference TRBV9 and TRBJ1-2, reads DSGVTQTPKHLITATGQRVTLRCSPRSGDLSVYWYQQSLDQGLQFLIQYYNGEERAKGNILERFSAQQFPDLHSELNLSSLELGDSALYFCASSVGGQGTVNYGYTFGSGTRLTVV.

Concerning this clonotype itself: One base away lies a much larger clone, so this may be a sequencing read error. The chain combines TRBV14 with TRBJ1-1, with a weak D call TRBD1 (6 bases). This CDR3 is 13 amino acids long. The V gene's germline CDR1 is SGHDN and CDR2 FVKESK. V lost 3 bases and J 1 base, leaving 6 bases between the germline ends. CDR3: CASSQTGNTEAFF. CDR3 in DNA: TGTGCCAGCAGCCAGACAGGGAACACTGAAGCTTTCTTT. Filled out from reference TRBV14 and TRBJ1-1, the complete variable domain reads EAGVTQFPSHSVIEKGQTVTLRCDPISGHDNLYWYRRVMGKEIKFLLHFVKESKQDESGMPNNRFLAERTGGTYSTLKVQPAELEDSGVYFCASSQTGNTEAFFGQGTRLTVV.

This clonotype was seen repeatedly, ten times or more. J is TRBJ2-7 and V is TRBV5-1, with D perhaps TRBD1 (5 bases). There are 11 residues in the CDR3. From germline, CDR1 is SGHRS and CDR2 YFSETQ. V shed 2 bases and J shed 7 bases, with 7 bases lying between them. Here the CDR3 DNA reads TGCGCCAGCAGCTTAGACAGTGAGCAGTACTTC. This codes for CASSLDSEQYF. The entire variable domain, with the rest obtained from reference TRBV5-1 and TRBJ2-7, is as follows: KAGVTQTPRYLIKTRGQQVTLSCSPISGHRSVSWYQQTPGQGLQFLFEYFSETQRNKGNFPGRFSGRQFSNSRSEMNVSTLELGDSALYLCASSLDSEQYFGPGTRLTVT.

This clonotype was picked up a small number of times. The genes are TRBV29-1 and TRBJ2-5; no definite D call. The CDR3 spans 10 residues. Germline V gives CDR1 SQVTM, CDR2 ANQGSEA. Between the trimmed V and J ends, which lost 7 bases and 4 bases, there was a span of 7 bases. The CDR3 spells CSAQGETQYF. CDR3 DNA sequence: TGCAGCGCCCAAGGAGAGACCCAGTACTTC.

The J gene is TRBJ2-6, the V gene TRBV6-5; D call uncertain. Trimming removed 4 bases from V and 1 base from J, with 11 bases in between. This CDR3 has 16 amino acids. Per germline, CDR1 MNHEY and CDR2 SVGAGI. The CDR3 region is CASSFAIVSGANVLTF. The CDR3 nucleotides are TGTGCCAGCAGTTTTGCGATAGTATCTGGGGCCAACGTCCTGACTTTC.

A few counts support this clonotype. The chain has TRBV20-1 and TRBJ1-1, with D unclear. With 3 bases removed from V and 0 bases from J, the gap between germline ends came to 5 bases. Germline CDR1 DFQATT, CDR2 SNEGSKA (reference sequence). This CDR3 region has 12 residues. DNA for the CDR3: TGCAGTGCTAGGTACATGAACACTGAAGCTTTCTTT. The encoded protein is CSARYMNTEAFF.

The sample holds a few counts of this clonotype. The chain has TRBV12-3 or TRBV12-4 and TRBJ1-1; D may be TRBD1 (5 bases). V was cut by 4 bases and J by 6 bases, with 15 bases left in between. The CDR3 spans 14 residues. The CDR3 bases are TGTGCCAGCAGTTCTAGGGGCGCCGCGCCTGAAGCTTTCTTT. Translation: CASSSRGAAPEAFF.

This clonotype was recorded a few times. V gene TRBV2 combines with J gene TRBJ2-3; the D is unclear. The CDR3 is 14 residues long. The germline V gene encodes CDR1 SNHLY and CDR2 FYNNEI. V lost 6 bases, J lost 2 bases, and 12 bases lay in between. CDR3: CASRGSLLTDTQYF. The CDR3 region has the DNA TGTGCCAGCAGGGGTAGCTTACTCACAGATACGCAGTATTTT.

This clonotype has a handful of counts. The chain combines TRBV5-6 with TRBJ2-1; 8 bases are a match to TRBD2. Germline V gives CDR1 SGHDT, CDR2 YYEEEE. The CDR3 length is 14 residues. J was trimmed by 0 bases and V by 9 bases; bases with no gene match: 5. The CDR3 sequence is CATERGSSYNEQFF. The DNA for the CDR3 is TGTGCCACAGAGCGGGGGAGCTCCTACAATGAGCAGTTCTTC.

This clonotype was counted between two and nine times. This sequence joins TRBV18 and TRBJ2-4; TRBD2 matches at 7 bases. Trimming at V came to 3 bases and at J to 7 bases, leaving 3 bases not matched to a gene. CDR1 is KGHSH, CDR2 LQKENI, per germline. CDR3 length: 13 amino acids. The CDR3 nucleotides read TGTGCCAGCTCACCGCGAGCGGGGAACATTCAGTACTTC. Amino acids: CASSPRAGNIQYF. The whole variable domain, filled in from reference TRBV18 and TRBJ2-4, reads NAGVMQNPRHLVRRRGQEARLRCSPMKGHSHVYWYRQLPEEGLKFMVYLQKENIIDESGMPKERFSAEFPKEGPSILRIQQVVRGDSAAYFCASSPRAGNIQYFGAGTRLSVL.

The chain is built from TRBV5-1 and TRBJ2-7; 8 positions agree with TRBD1. Trimming took 4 bases from V and 3 from J; bases not matched to a gene: 12. Per the germline V gene, CDR1 is SGHRS and CDR2 is YFSETQ. The CDR3 has 16 residues. CDR3 sequence: CASSPLGRTGNYEQYF. The CDR3 bases are TGCGCCAGCAGCCCACTAGGGCGGACAGGGAACTACGAGCAGTACTTC.

The V and J genes are TRBV29-1 and TRBJ2-1; no firm D call. V was shortened by 2 bases and J by 4 bases, with 6 bases between the two germline ends. CDR1 is SQVTM, CDR2 ANQGSEA, per germline. The CDR3 runs to 12 residues. The CDR3 reads CSVEWVYNEQFF. The DNA for the CDR3 is TGCAGCGTTGAATGGGTTTACAATGAGCAGTTCTTC.

This clonotype was counted a few times. The chain couples TRBV4-3 to TRBJ1-6; D unclear. The CDR3 has 13 residues. V was cut by 2 bases and J by 9 bases, with 8 bases left in between. The germline V gene encodes CDR1 LGHNA and CDR2 YSLEER. This CDR3 reads CASSQTIGSPLHF. The CDR3 region has the DNA TGCGCCAGCAGCCAAACTATCGGTTCACCCCTCCACTTT.

This clonotype has a handful of counts. The chain recombines TRBV10-3 with TRBJ2-2, with TRBD1 matching 7 bases. The J segment lost 2 bases and the V segment lost 6 bases, leaving 6 bases of the junction unmatched. From germline, CDR1 is ENHRY and CDR2 SYGVKD. The CDR3 is 15 residues long. As DNA, the CDR3 is TGTGCCATCAGGTTGACAGGGAACAACACCGGGGAGCTGTTTTTT. Translating it yields CAIRLTGNNTGELFF.

This clonotype was counted at least ten times. The V call is TRBV15, the J call TRBJ2-5; 10 bases match TRBD1. The CDR3 consists of 16 residues. Germline V CDR1 and CDR2: LNHNV, YYDKDF (reference sequence). V lost 0 bases, J lost 3 bases, and 4 bases stayed unmatched. CDR3 in DNA: TGTGCCACCAGCAGAGAACTCGGGACAGGGGAAGAGACCCAGTACTTC. It codes for CATSRELGTGEETQYF.